This is a list of T cell receptor beta chains from one sample in a study of T cell responses to AZD1222 COVID-19 vaccine. Libraries were prepared by immunoSEQ multiplex PCR; TCRdb keeps only in-frame clonotypes and omits some of them. In the table there are 85,000 to 130,000 clones, about 83% of which are singletons. The sample consisted of peripheral blood, taken on day 0 of AZD1222 vaccination. The receptors stem from an adult in good health. The CDR3 runs from the conserved cysteine through the conserved F or W. The D gene is left open where the match is weak. Clone sizes are given selectively: once, few, many, or a class where the clone is expanded.

>NA|TRBJ1-4|NA|TRBV19
TGTGCCAGTAGTATTATGCAGGCGAATGAAAAACTGTTTTTT
CASSIMQANEKLFF
>NA|TRBJ1-2|NA|TRBV3-1/TRBV3-2
TGTGCCAGCAGCCAAAGTGGGGGTCAAGGCTACACCTTC
CASSQSGGQGYTF
>once|TRBJ2-7|TRBD2|TRBV7-2
TGTGCCAGCAGCTTAGCGTTTGCGGGGGGATACGAGCAGTACTTC
CASSLAFAGGYEQYF
>NA|TRBJ2-7|TRBD1|TRBV28
TGTGCCAGCAGTCCGGACAGGGGGCCCGGCGAGCAGTACTTC
CASSPDRGPGEQYF
>few|TRBJ1-6|NA|TRBV19
TGTGCCAGTAGTACCCGACCAACGGGGGCTGGCGGTAATTCACCCCTCCACTTT
CASSTRPTGAGGNSPLHF
>NA|TRBJ1-1|NA|TRBV4-1
TGCGCCAGCAGCCACTCCGGTACGGGGGCCGCTGAAGCTTTCTTT
CASSHSGTGAAEAFF
>NA|TRBJ1-4|NA|TRBV12-3/TRBV12-4
TGTGCCAGCAGTTTACGAGAAAAACTGTTTTTT
CASSLREKLFF
>NA|TRBJ1-1|TRBD1|TRBV5-1
TGCGCCAGCAGCCCAACACAGGGGGGGAACACTGAAGCTTTCTTT
CASSPTQGGNTEAFF
>NA|TRBJ1-6|TRBD1|TRBV5-1
TGCGCCAGCACCGACAGGGGCCGCTCCTATAATTCACCCCTCCACTTT
CASTDRGRSYNSPLHF
>NA|TRBJ1-2|TRBD1|TRBV18
TGTGCCAGCTCACGGGGACAGACGGACTATGGCTACACCTTC
CASSRGQTDYGYTF
>NA|TRBJ2-7|TRBD2|TRBV27
TGTGCCAGCAGTCCGACTAGCGGGGCTGACTACGAGCAGTACTTC
CASSPTSGADYEQYF
>NA|TRBJ2-7|TRBD1|TRBV10-3
TGTGCCATCAGTGCGCCGGGACAGGGTCGCGAGCAGTACTTC
CAISAPGQGREQYF
>NA|TRBJ2-1|NA|TRBV7-3
TGTGCCAGCAGCACCACTAGCACCTCCTACAATGAGCAGTTCTTC
CASSTTSTSYNEQFF
>NA|TRBJ1-2|TRBD1|TRBV6-5
TGTGCCAGCAGACAGGGGACCTATGGCTACACCTTC
CASRQGTYGYTF
>NA|TRBJ2-3|TRBD2|TRBV9
TGTGCCAGCAGCGTCCTAGCGGGGGGAACAGATACGCAGTATTTT
CASSVLAGGTDTQYF
>NA|TRBJ2-1|TRBD1|TRBV7-8
TGTGCCAGCAGCACCATGGACAGGGCTTACAATGAGCAGTTCTTC
CASSTMDRAYNEQFF
>NA|TRBJ2-7|NA|TRBV11-2
TGTGCCAGCAGCTTAGTGCAGGGCGAGCAGTACTTC
CASSLVQGEQYF
>NA|TRBJ1-4|NA|TRBV30
TGTGCCTGGAGTCGGCAGCTCGGTGAAAAACTGTTTTTT
CAWSRQLGEKLFF
>NA|TRBJ1-1|NA|TRBV5-1
TGCGCCAGCAGCAAGTCCCGGGACACGATCCTCATGAACACTGAAGCTTTCTTT
CASSKSRDTILMNTEAFF
>NA|TRBJ1-2|NA|TRBV3-1/TRBV3-2
TGTGCCAGCAGCCAAGACGCCAGAGCTAACTATGGCTACACCTTC
CASSQDARANYGYTF
>once|TRBJ1-5|NA|TRBV19
TGTGCCAGTAGTGCCGGACTGCAGCCCCAGCATTTT
CASSAGLQPQHF
>once|TRBJ2-7|NA|TRBV5-6
TGTGCCAGCAGCTTGGTAGGGAAGGAGAAGAACGAGCAGTACTTC
CASSLVGKEKNEQYF
>NA|TRBJ1-1|NA|TRBV3-1/TRBV3-2
TGTGCCAGCAGCTTCGCCGGGGCGAACACTGAAGCTTTCTTT
CASSFAGANTEAFF
>NA|TRBJ1-2|TRBD1|TRBV9
TGTGCCAGCAGCGTAATGGGGACAGGGTTTGGCGGCTACACCTTC
CASSVMGTGFGGYTF
>few|TRBJ1-1|TRBD1|TRBV28
TGTGCCAGCGGGGAGGGACAGCGACAGTTAACTTTCTTT
CASGEGQRQLTFF
>NA|TRBJ1-2|TRBD1|TRBV29-1
TGCAGCGTTGGACAGGGGGTCTATGGCTACACCTTC
CSVGQGVYGYTF
>NA|TRBJ1-5|NA|TRBV6-2/TRBV6-3
TGTGCCAGCAGTAGGACAGCCCTGGGGAATCAGCCCCAGCATTTT
CASSRTALGNQPQHF
>few|TRBJ2-7|NA|TRBV19
TGTGCCAGTAGTACTCAAGACGGCCCCTACGAGCAGTACTTC
CASSTQDGPYEQYF